The 10 T cell receptor beta chains below were found in one sample sequenced in a study of identical twins. One entry per CDR3 protein results from TCRdb running MiXCR on the 5' RACE reads. The table has some 690,000 distinct CDR3 sequences, 21% seen once. A further study also used this sample, focusing on T cells expressing NK-cell markers.

Sequencing used PBMCs. All receptors derive from a woman younger than 30 in good health.

This clonotype was seen at least ten times. The genes are TRBV7-9 and TRBJ2-7, with a possible D match to TRBD2 (5 bases). Germline-derived CDR1 and CDR2 are SEHNR and FQNEAQ (reference sequence). Trimming cost V 5 bases and J 2 bases, with 10 bases left between them. This CDR3 comprises 13 residues. CDR3 coding DNA: TGTGCCAGCAGCCCCCCCGGGGCCTACGAGCAGTACTTC. Its protein is CASSPPGAYEQYF.

This clonotype came up a few times. This chain links TRBV20-1 with TRBJ2-1; TRBD2 might be the D (7 bases). Trimming cost V 6 bases and J 8 bases, with 17 bases left between them. Germline V lookup: CDR1 DFQATT, CDR2 SNEGSKA (reference sequence). This CDR3 is 13 amino acids long. The CDR3 sequence is CSAPRRGGDEQFF. CDR3 nucleotide sequence: TGCAGTGCGCCGCGTCGAGGGGGGGATGAGCAGTTCTTC.

J is TRBJ2-1 and V is TRBV20-1; no clear D. The CDR3 extends over 13 amino acids. V lost 3 bases to trimming and J lost 9 bases, with 15 bases between them. Germline CDR1 DFQATT, CDR2 SNEGSKA (reference sequence). CDR3 nucleotides: TGCAGTGCTAGGCCCCCTTCGGGCCGTGAGCAGTTCTTC. Its protein is CSARPPSGREQFF.

This sequence joins TRBV11-3 and TRBJ2-1; D remains ambiguous. The ends were cut back, 0 bases at V and 6 bases at J, with 15 bases in the middle. The germline V gene has CDR1 SGHNT and CDR2 YENEEA. CDR3 length: 16 amino acids. The CDR3 here is CASSLEGLDGSNEQFF. The CDR3 nucleotides are TGTGCCAGCAGCTTAGAAGGGCTAGATGGGTCCAATGAGCAGTTCTTC.

This clonotype was seen only a few times. CDR3 amino acids: CASSPGQGARQYF. CDR3 in DNA: TGCGCCAGCAGCCCCGGACAGGGGGCAAGGCAGTACTTC. The chain is built from TRBV4-3 and TRBJ2-7; TRBD1 matches 11 bases. The germline gives CDR1 LGHNA, CDR2 YSLEER. The trim removed 4 bases at V and 9 bases at J, leaving 5 bases unmatched. This CDR3 is 13 amino acids long.

This clonotype was seen many times. This sequence joins TRBV7-2 and TRBJ2-5; the D gene is possibly TRBD1 (5 bases). V was cut by 2 bases and J by 2 bases, with 9 bases left in between. The CDR3 is 14 amino acids. Germline CDR1 reads SGHTA; CDR2 reads FQGNSA. CDR3 sequence reads: CASSLQGTQETQYF. CDR3 sequence (DNA): TGTGCCAGCAGCTTACAGGGCACACAAGAGACCCAGTACTTC.

This clonotype was seen only a few times. The V gene is TRBV6-2 or TRBV6-3, the J gene TRBJ2-2; no clear D. Germline V gene lookup returns CDR1 MNHEY and CDR2 SVGEGT. The length of the CDR3 is 15 residues. Deletions cut 5 bases from V and 2 bases from J, with 12 bases between. The CDR3 sequence is CASSPLTGNTGELFF. DNA for the CDR3: TGTGCCAGCAGTCCATTGACTGGTAACACCGGGGAGCTGTTTTTT.

This clonotype was seen only a few times. V usage is TRBV20-1 and J usage is TRBJ2-1; the D gene is possibly TRBD2 (5 bases). Germline lookup yields CDR1 DFQATT and CDR2 SNEGSKA (reference sequence). Deletions cut 6 bases from V and 8 bases from J, with 20 bases between. The length of the CDR3 is 14 residues. This CDR3 is CSAFEESPGDEQFF. The CDR3, as DNA: TGCAGTGCCTTTGAGGAGTCGCCCGGGGATGAGCAGTTCTTC.

This clonotype was counted a few times. In DNA form, the CDR3 reads TGCAGTGCCTCTCGGGGGGACGGCACAGATACGCAGTATTTT. This translates into CSASRGDGTDTQYF. The chain has TRBV20-1 and TRBJ2-3; 7 nucleotides match TRBD2. This CDR3 region has 14 residues. CDR1 is DFQATT, CDR2 SNEGSKA, per germline (reference sequence). V lost 6 bases to trimming and J lost 1 base; unmatched junction nucleotides: 7.

This clonotype has at least ten counts. The CDR3: CASSLEVGANVLTF. The DNA for the CDR3 is TGTGCCAGCAGCTTAGAGGTTGGGGCCAACGTCCTGACTTTC. V usage is TRBV7-6 and J usage is TRBJ2-6; no clear D gene. V gave up 1 base and J gave up 3 bases, with 4 bases separating them. Per the germline V gene, CDR1 is SGHVS and CDR2 is FNYEAQ. The CDR3 length is 14 residues.